This T cell receptor beta chain was documented in a study of response to subunit inactivated influenza vaccine. Overall study findings and caveats: The authors offered the suggestion that each seasonal influenza vaccination recruits few new T cells.

MiXCR, run by TCRdb on the RT-PCR reads, gives a single entry per CDR3 protein. The data hold roughly 500,000 distinct CDR3 sequences, with 16% observed a single time. The CDR3 runs to 14 residues. Germline V CDR1 and CDR2: SGHRS, YFSETQ. V lost 0 bases, J lost 4 bases, and 8 bases lay in between. This clonotype has more than one count but fewer than ten. Its specificity is not known. The chain is built from TRBV5-1 and TRBJ2-1, with D perhaps matching TRBD2 (6 bases). Sequenced here: CD4+ T cells sorted from PBMCs, sampled 23 months after vaccination. The receptor was isolated from a man aged 50 to 69 who received an inactivated influenza vaccine. The CDR3 loop reads CASSLVAEYNEQFF. The DNA of the CDR3 is TGCGCCAGCAGCTTGGTAGCGGAATACAATGAGCAGTTCTTC.